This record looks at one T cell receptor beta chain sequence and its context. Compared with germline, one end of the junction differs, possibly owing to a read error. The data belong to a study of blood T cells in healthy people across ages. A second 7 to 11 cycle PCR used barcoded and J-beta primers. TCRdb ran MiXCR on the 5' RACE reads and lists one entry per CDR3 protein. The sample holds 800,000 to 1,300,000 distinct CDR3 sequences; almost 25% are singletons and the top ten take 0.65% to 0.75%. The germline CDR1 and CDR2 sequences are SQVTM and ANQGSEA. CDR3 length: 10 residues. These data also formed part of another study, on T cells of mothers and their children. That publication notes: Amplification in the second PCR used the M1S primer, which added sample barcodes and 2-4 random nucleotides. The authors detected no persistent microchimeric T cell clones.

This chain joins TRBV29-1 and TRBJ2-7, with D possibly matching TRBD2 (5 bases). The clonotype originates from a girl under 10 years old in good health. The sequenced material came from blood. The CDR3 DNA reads TGCAGCGTTGCCGACTACGAGCAGTGCTTC. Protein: CSVADYEQCF.